A single sample gave rise to the 32 T cell receptor beta chains below, sequenced in a study of cytomegalovirus exposure and HLA in healthy donors. This PCR relied on a set of 60 Vbeta primers and 13 Jbeta primers. Measured with immunoSEQ multiplex PCR; TCRdb has only the in-frame clones, and not every one. The sample carries fewer than 250,000 clones, about four fifths recorded once. The sample was PBMCs. The origin of the receptors is a man younger than 45 in good health and CMV-seropositive.

The V and J genes are TRBV4-1 and TRBJ2-7; 8 nucleotides agree with TRBD2. J was trimmed by 4 bases and V by 1 base; bases with no gene match: 9. Per germline, CDR1 MGHRA and CDR2 YSYEKL. This CDR3 contains 16 residues. DNA of the CDR3: TGCGCCAGCAGCCAAGGGCTCAGCGGGGGTACTTACGAGCAGTACTTC. Its protein is CASSQGLSGGTYEQYF.

The chain couples TRBV6-5 to TRBJ2-5; 7 bases match TRBD1. The V and J ends lost 3 bases and 2 bases, in that order; junction bases with no gene match: 6. This CDR3 has 15 amino acids. The V gene's germline CDR1 is MNHEY and CDR2 SVGAGI. The CDR3 DNA sequence: TGTGCCAGCAGTTATTTGGGACAGCCTCAAGAGACCCAGTACTTC. As protein: CASSYLGQPQETQYF.

V gene TRBV28 combines with J gene TRBJ2-7, with TRBD2 matching 10 bases. The germline CDR1 and CDR2 sequences are MDHEN and SYDVKM. J was trimmed by 4 bases and V by 8 bases; bases with no gene match: 5. The CDR3 extends over 13 amino acids. The CDR3 here is CASRAGGPYEQYF. The CDR3 DNA reads as TGTGCCAGCCGAGCGGGAGGGCCGTACGAGCAGTACTTC.

This clone showed up just a few times. V is TRBV7-3 and J is TRBJ2-1, with TRBD2 matching over 9 bases. The CDR3 covers 16 residues. V was pared by 5 bases and J by 4 bases, with 9 bases of the junction left unmatched. The V gene's germline CDR1 is SGHTA and CDR2 FQGTGA. DNA of the CDR3: TGTGCCAGCAGCCCCCCCAATAGCGGGGGATACAATGAGCAGTTCTTC. Its protein product is CASSPPNSGGYNEQFF.

This chain links TRBV28 with TRBJ2-7; 7 bases agree with TRBD1. The CDR3 has 14 residues. Trimming took 6 bases from V and 1 from J; bases not matched to a gene: 6. CDR1 MDHEN and CDR2 SYDVKM come from the germline V gene. The CDR3 DNA sequence: TGTGCCAGCAGGTTACAGGGGAGTTCCTACGAGCAGTACTTC. As protein: CASRLQGSSYEQYF.

The chain joins TRBV5-4 to TRBJ2-2, with TRBD1 matching over 10 bases. CDR3 length: 16 amino acids. V trimming: 0 bases; J trimming: 3 bases; junction bases outside the gene matches: 2. Germline-derived CDR1 and CDR2 are SGHNT and YYREEE (reference sequence). The CDR3 loop is CASSLGQGAHTGELFF. Written as DNA, the CDR3 is TGTGCCAGCAGCTTGGGACAGGGGGCGCACACCGGGGAGCTGTTTTTT.

V is TRBV7-8 and J is TRBJ2-3; D may be TRBD2 (6 bases). Germline V gene sequence: CDR1 SGHVS, CDR2 FQNEAQ. This CDR3 region has 14 residues. V shed 5 bases and J shed 1 base, with 10 bases lying between them. This chain's CDR3 is CASSPLAGTDTQYF. CDR3 nucleotides: TGTGCCAGCAGCCCCTTAGCGGGCACAGATACGCAGTATTTT. The variable domain in full, with the rest retrieved from reference TRBV7-8 and TRBJ2-3, is GAGVSQSPRYKVAKRGQDVALRCDPISGHVSLFWYQQALGQGPEFLTYFQNEAQLDKSGLPSDRFFAERPEGSVSTLKIQRTQQEDSAVYLCASSPLAGTDTQYFGPGTRLTVL.

This chain connects TRBV5-6 to TRBJ2-7, with 8 bases aligning to TRBD1. The CDR3 length is 14 residues. Per germline, CDR1 SGHDT and CDR2 YYEEEE. V was clipped by 2 bases and J by 4 bases; unmatched bases: 5. CDR3 sequence (DNA): TGTGCCAGCAGCTTAGACAGGGGCCCGTACGAGCAGTACTTC. It encodes CASSLDRGPYEQYF.

This clone was seen a handful of times. The chain has TRBV6-5 and TRBJ2-2; D possibly corresponds to TRBD1 (6 bases). With 4 bases removed from V and 9 bases from J, the gap between germline ends came to 9 bases. CDR1 is MNHEY, CDR2 SVGAGI, per germline. CDR3 length equals 12 residues. CDR3 sequence reads: CASSSRGRELFF. The CDR3 DNA follows: TGTGCCAGCAGTTCCAGGGGTCGGGAGCTGTTTTTT.

This clone was seen a few times. The J gene is TRBJ2-7, the V gene TRBV7-2; D is perhaps TRBD2 (6 bases). Between the trimmed V and J ends, which lost 5 bases and 0 bases, there was a span of 14 bases. CDR1 and CDR2 from the germline V gene are SGHTA and FQGNSA. This CDR3 is 15 amino acids long. CDR3 protein: CASSLGSGSSYEQYF. DNA of the CDR3: TGTGCCAGCAGCCTCGGGAGCGGCTCCTCCTACGAGCAGTACTTC.

This clone came up a few times. The gene calls are TRBV18 and TRBJ2-7; TRBD2 is a possible D gene (6 bases). Trimming cost V 5 bases and J 3 bases, with 14 bases left between them. The CDR3 runs 14 residues. Germline V CDR1 and CDR2: KGHSH, LQKENI. For the CDR3, the DNA is TGTGCCAGCTCATCGACGGGACTCTACTACGAGCAGTACTTC. It is translated as CASSSTGLYYEQYF.

In regard to this clone: Other DNA sequences in the same sample also yield this CDR3. The rearrangement links TRBV19 to TRBJ1-1, with D perhaps matching TRBD1 (5 bases). Trimming pared 9 bases from V and 1 base from J, leaving 12 bases between. Germline CDR1 is LNHDA and CDR2 is SQIVND (reference sequence). The CDR3 totals 13 residues. The CDR3 DNA is TGTGCCAGCAGTCCTGGGGCGAACACTGAAGCTTTCTTT. Its protein product is CASSPGANTEAFF.

The chain has TRBV4-1 and TRBJ2-7; 10 bases are shared with TRBD1. Germline V gene sequence: CDR1 MGHRA, CDR2 YSYEKL. Losses at the gene ends were 1 base for V and 3 bases for J; bases not matched to a gene: 6. This CDR3 comprises 16 residues. The CDR3 coding sequence is TGCGCCAGCAGCCAAGGAAGGGACAGGGGTAACTACGAGCAGTACTTC. The encoded protein is CASSQGRDRGNYEQYF.

The chain joins TRBV14 to TRBJ1-2; TRBD1 agrees at 7 bases. CDR3 size: 16 residues. After removal of 4 bases from V and 1 base from J, the junction contained 9 bases not matched to a gene. Per the germline V gene, CDR1 is SGHDN and CDR2 is FVKESK. CDR3 sequence: CASSPPGGTLNYGYTF. The CDR3 region has the DNA TGTGCCAGCAGCCCTCCAGGGGGGACCCTTAACTATGGCTACACCTTC.

The genes are TRBV7-8 and TRBJ2-1, with 7 positions matching TRBD2. V was pared by 5 bases and J by 8 bases, with 15 bases of the junction left unmatched. CDR1 is SGHVS, CDR2 FQNEAQ, per germline. The CDR3 loop spans 16 amino acids. In nucleotides, the CDR3 is TGTGCCAGCAGCCAGAGGGGCGGGAGAACACGAGATGAGCAGTTCTTC. It encodes CASSQRGGRTRDEQFF. The full variable domain, completed using reference TRBV7-8 and TRBJ2-1, is GAGVSQSPRYKVAKRGQDVALRCDPISGHVSLFWYQQALGQGPEFLTYFQNEAQLDKSGLPSDRFFAERPEGSVSTLKIQRTQQEDSAVYLCASSQRGGRTRDEQFFGPGTRLTVL.

V and J are TRBV7-6 and TRBJ2-1; 8 nucleotides line up with TRBD1. The CDR3 sequence is 14 residues long. Per the germline V gene, CDR1 is SGHVS and CDR2 is FNYEAQ. Trimming took 3 bases from V and 8 from J; bases not matched to a gene: 6. In DNA, the CDR3 is TGTGCCAGCAGCTTGGAGACAGGGGCGGATGAGCAGTTCTTC. Protein sequence: CASSLETGADEQFF. The full variable domain, in which reference TRBV7-6 and TRBJ2-1 provide the parts outside the CDR3, is GAGVSQSPRYKVTKRGQDVALRCDPISGHVSLYWYRQALGQGPEFLTYFNYEAQQDKSGLPNDRFSAERPEGSISTLTIQRTEQRDSAMYRCASSLETGADEQFFGPGTRLTVL.

The chain carries TRBV4-1 and TRBJ1-2; possibly TRBD1 for D (6 bases). Germline CDR1 MGHRA, CDR2 YSYEKL. CDR3 length: 13 amino acids. Trimming stripped 4 bases from V and 5 bases from J, with 11 bases between. The CDR3 DNA is TGCGCCAGCAGCCCTCAGGGGCGATATGGCTACACCTTC. Its protein product is CASSPQGRYGYTF.

This clone was counted once. This chain joins TRBV19 and TRBJ2-3, with D possibly being TRBD1 (5 bases). CDR3 size: 16 residues. CDR1 LNHDA and CDR2 SQIVND come from the germline V gene (reference sequence). Trimming took off 0 bases at V and 5 bases at J, with 15 bases between the two ends. This chain's CDR3 is CASSIDLRGRGDTQYF. The CDR3 nucleotides read TGTGCCAGTAGTATAGATCTAAGGGGTAGAGGAGATACGCAGTATTTT. Full variable domain (remainder filled in from reference TRBV19 and TRBJ2-3): DGGITQSPKYLFRKEGQNVTLSCEQNLNHDAMYWYRQDPGQGLRLIYYSQIVNDFQKGDIAEGYSVSREKKESFPLTVTSAQKNPTAFYLCASSIDLRGRGDTQYFGPGTRLTVL.

J is TRBJ2-3 and V is TRBV11-2, with TRBD2 matching over 12 bases. The V gene end was trimmed by 5 bases and the J gene end by 0 bases; junction bases not matched to a gene: 6. Germline-derived CDR1 and CDR2 are SGHAT and FQNNGV. The CDR3 is made up of 17 amino acids. CDR3 in DNA: TGTGCCAGCAGCGCGACTAGCGGGGGCCTTAGCACAGATACGCAGTATTTT. This gives the protein CASSATSGGLSTDTQYF.

This sequence joins TRBV9 and TRBJ1-1; D ambiguous. The V gene lost 4 bases and the J gene lost 5 bases, with 12 bases spanning the gap. Germline V gene data show CDR1 as SGDLS and CDR2 as YYNGEE. This CDR3 is built from 13 residues. CDR3 loop: CASSPEFGTEAFF. CDR3 nucleotide sequence: TGTGCCAGCAGCCCCGAGTTCGGGACTGAAGCTTTCTTT.

The rearrangement links TRBV7-9 to TRBJ2-7; the D is unclear. Germline V gives CDR1 SEHNR, CDR2 FQNEAQ (reference sequence). Trimming took off 3 bases at V and 2 bases at J, with 14 bases between the two ends. CDR3 length: 15 amino acids. The CDR3 sequence: CASSFGSRGTYEQYF. The CDR3 nucleotides are TGTGCCAGCAGCTTCGGTTCGAGAGGTACCTACGAGCAGTACTTC. Filled out from reference TRBV7-9 and TRBJ2-7, the complete variable domain reads DTGVSQNPRHKITKRGQNVTFRCDPISEHNRLYWYRQTLGQGPEFLTYFQNEAQLEKSRLLSDRFSAERPKGSFSTLEIQRTEQGDSAMYLCASSFGSRGTYEQYFGPGTRLTVT.

This rearrangement joins TRBV7-9 to TRBJ2-5; 8 bases are shared with TRBD2. The CDR3 length is 14 residues. The germline V gene encodes CDR1 SEHNR and CDR2 FQNEAQ (reference sequence). Trimming took 4 bases from V and 5 from J; bases not matched to a gene: 6. Here the CDR3 DNA reads TGTGCCAGCAGCTCGAGCGGGAGTGGGGAGACCCAGTACTTC. Protein product: CASSSSGSGETQYF.

CDR3 amino acids: CASSQGGRETQYF. The CDR3 nucleotides are TGTGCCAGCAGCCAAGGGGGCCGAGAGACCCAGTACTTC. This chain links TRBV7-3 with TRBJ2-5; 7 positions agree with TRBD1. The junction had 4 bases not matched to a gene; V was cut back by 5 bases and J by 4 bases. Germline CDR1 SGHTA, CDR2 FQGTGA. There are 13 residues in the CDR3.

The chain recombines TRBV27 with TRBJ2-7; 9 nucleotides line up with TRBD1. V dropped 4 bases and J dropped 5; count of bases not matched to a gene: 12. The CDR3 spans 16 residues. CDR1 and CDR2 (germline): MNHEY, SMNVEV (reference sequence). CDR3 nucleotides: TGTGCCAGCAGTTCTATGGGACAGGGAGCATGGGACGAGCAGTACTTC. It translates to CASSSMGQGAWDEQYF.

A few counts support this clone. The chain couples TRBV29-1 to TRBJ1-1; possible D gene TRBD1, 5 bases. CDR3 size: 12 residues. Germline CDR1 and CDR2: SQVTM and ANQGSEA. The CDR3 nucleotides are TGCAGTGGAACCGACAGAAACACTGAAGCTTTCTTT. Protein sequence: CSGTDRNTEAFF. Full variable domain (outside the CDR3, taken from reference TRBV29-1 and TRBJ1-1): SAVISQKPSRDICQRGTSLTIQCQVDSQVTMMFWYRQQPGQSLTLIATANQGSEATYESGFVIDKFPISRPNLTFSTLTVSNMSPEDSSIYLCSGTDRNTEAFFGQGTRLTVV.

This chain uses TRBV5-4 with TRBJ2-2; 9 nucleotides line up with TRBD1. The V and J ends lost 7 bases and 0 bases, in that order; junction bases with no gene match: 4. The CDR3 runs to 15 residues. Germline V gene data show CDR1 as SGHNT and CDR2 as YYREEE (reference sequence). The CDR3 loop reads CASVGQGSNTGELFF. CDR3 DNA sequence: TGTGCCAGCGTCGGACAGGGGTCGAACACCGGGGAGCTGTTTTTT.

J is TRBJ2-7 and V is TRBV4-3; D possibly corresponds to TRBD2 (6 bases). V was pared by 1 base and J by 1 base, with 14 bases between. The CDR3 is 16 amino acids. Germline assignment: CDR1 LGHNA and CDR2 YSLEER. The CDR3 region is CASSQGPGLWSYEQYF. The CDR3 DNA follows: TGCGCCAGCAGCCAAGGCCCGGGACTCTGGTCCTACGAGCAGTACTTC.

In its sample, this clone was seen once. The chain combines TRBV6-6 with TRBJ1-1, with unresolved D. The V end lost 6 bases, the J end lost 1 base, and 15 bases lay between the germline ends. The CDR3 sequence is 15 residues long. Germline V gene sequence: CDR1 MNHNY, CDR2 SVGAGI (reference sequence). CDR3 bases: TGTGCCAGCAGGCAAAGCGGTGGATGGAACACTGAAGCTTTCTTT. Translation: CASRQSGGWNTEAFF.

The chain links TRBV30 to TRBJ1-3; D is unresolved. CDR3 length: 12 residues. V was shortened by 8 bases and J by 1 base, with 9 bases between the two germline ends. Germline V gives CDR1 GTSNPN, CDR2 SVGIG (reference sequence). CDR3 residues: CAVTGSGNTIYF. The CDR3 DNA is TGTGCCGTAACGGGGTCTGGAAACACCATATATTTT.

This rearrangement joins TRBV6-5 to TRBJ2-1, with 14 bases fitting TRBD2. Trimming at V came to 6 bases and at J to 12 bases, leaving 10 bases not matched to a gene. Germline assignment: CDR1 MNHEY and CDR2 SVGAGI. This CDR3 has 15 residues. CDR3 amino acids: CASRGGTSGSVVQFF. CDR3 nucleotide sequence: TGTGCCAGCAGGGGCGGGACTAGCGGGAGCGTGGTGCAGTTCTTC.

The DNA for the CDR3 is TGTGCCAGCAGCTTAAATTCGGGAGTGAATCCAGATACGCAGTATTTT. Its translation: CASSLNSGVNPDTQYF. The J gene is TRBJ2-3, the V gene TRBV7-3, with D possibly being TRBD2 (6 bases). The CDR3 runs 16 residues. Trimming pared 1 base from V and 4 bases from J, leaving 15 bases between. CDR1 is SGHTA and CDR2 is FQGTGA in the germline V gene.

This clone has just a few counts. This sequence joins TRBV18 and TRBJ2-5; 7 nucleotides align to TRBD1. Germline V CDR1 and CDR2: KGHSH, LQKENI. This CDR3 comprises 16 residues. The junction had 8 bases not matched to a gene; V was cut back by 3 bases and J by 1 base. Here the CDR3 DNA reads TGTGCCAGCTCACCGGGGGACAGAGTTTTCCAAGAGACCCAGTACTTC. It codes for CASSPGDRVFQETQYF.